The next 23 T cell receptor beta chains were all read from a single sample in a study of blood T cell repertoires in COVID-19. Assay: immunoSEQ multiplex PCR; the TCRdb copy retains only in-frame clones and omits some. The sample yields over 100,000 clones, about 86% seen once. The material sequenced was peripheral blood. These receptors were obtained from a woman between 55 and 75 years old with active or convalescent COVID-19.

The genes are TRBV28 and TRBJ1-5; perhaps TRBD1 as D (6 bases). The CDR3 consists of 15 residues. V lost 6 bases, J lost 6 bases, and 18 bases lay in between. The germline gives CDR1 MDHEN, CDR2 SYDVKM. The CDR3 bases are TGTGCCAGCAGGCACTATTCAGGGGAGGGTCAGCCCCAGCATTTT. Amino acid sequence: CASRHYSGEGQPQHF.

The rearrangement uses TRBV6-5 and TRBJ1-1, with a weak D call TRBD1 (6 bases). The germline V gene encodes CDR1 MNHEY and CDR2 SVGAGI. V lost 4 bases, J lost 1 base, and 13 bases lay in between. The length of the CDR3 is 15 residues. CDR3 amino acids: CASSSLRGANTEAFF. The CDR3 DNA is TGTGCCAGCAGTTCCCTCAGGGGCGCGAACACTGAAGCTTTCTTT.

A single count supports this clone. The chain couples TRBV28 to TRBJ2-7, with D perhaps matching TRBD2 (5 bases). Germline loops: CDR1 MDHEN, CDR2 SYDVKM. Trimming left V 3 bases short and J 4 bases short, with 13 bases between. This CDR3 region has 14 residues. The CDR3 sequence is CASSFWEFAYEQYF. CDR3 coding DNA: TGTGCCAGCAGTTTTTGGGAGTTTGCGTACGAGCAGTACTTC.

The CDR3 nucleotides read TGCGCCAGCAGCCAAGATGGAGGTGGAGATACGCAGTATTTT. This codes for CASSQDGGGDTQYF. This rearrangement joins TRBV4-3 to TRBJ2-3; TRBD2 is a possible D gene (5 bases). The germline CDR1 and CDR2 sequences are LGHNA and YSLEER. Between the trimmed V and J ends, which lost 0 bases and 5 bases, there was a span of 9 bases. The length of the CDR3 is 14 residues.

This chain uses TRBV7-2 with TRBJ1-6; D gene unclear. With 0 bases removed from V and 7 bases from J, the gap between germline ends came to 10 bases. CDR1 is SGHTA, CDR2 FQGNSA, per germline. The CDR3 runs to 15 residues. CDR3 nucleotides: TGTGCCAGCAGCTTAGCGCTAACAGTGAATTCACCCCTCCACTTT. It translates to CASSLALTVNSPLHF.

The chain recombines TRBV28 with TRBJ2-1; D possibly corresponds to TRBD2 (6 bases). The germline V and J ends were trimmed by 2 bases and 13 bases, with 15 bases remaining between them. CDR3 length: 13 amino acids. Germline loops: CDR1 MDHEN, CDR2 SYDVKM. Here the CDR3 DNA reads TGTGCCAGCAGTTTAAACCCGGGAGTTAATCAGTTCTTC. As protein: CASSLNPGVNQFF.

This chain connects TRBV6-5 to TRBJ2-7, with 8 positions matching TRBD2. CDR1 and CDR2 from the germline V gene are MNHEY and SVGAGI. V lost 5 bases, J lost 0 bases, and 6 bases stayed unmatched. The CDR3 loop spans 15 amino acids. The CDR3 here is CASSRGLAPSYEQYV. The CDR3 DNA reads as TGTGCCAGCAGTCGTGGACTAGCCCCCTCCTACGAGCAGTACGTC.

The J gene is TRBJ2-2, the V gene TRBV11-2; perhaps TRBD2 as D (6 bases). Per the germline V gene, CDR1 is SGHAT and CDR2 is FQNNGV. CDR3 length: 15 residues. Trimming took 3 bases from V and 7 from J, leaving 15 bases between them. Written as DNA, the CDR3 is TGTGCCAGCAGCTTGGGGAGGAGGGACCACGGGGAGCTGTTTTTT. This gives the protein CASSLGRRDHGELFF.

The J gene is TRBJ1-1, the V gene TRBV5-1; 11 bases line up with TRBD1. This CDR3 spans 15 amino acids. CDR1 SGHRS and CDR2 YFSETQ come from the germline V gene. J gave up 7 bases and V 4 bases, and 9 bases lay outside the gene matches. CDR3 bases: TGCGCCAGCAGCGAGACGGGACAGGGGGTAGTTGAAGCTTTCTTT. This gives the protein CASSETGQGVVEAFF.

The CDR3 sequence: CASSRGSNEKLFF. The DNA for the CDR3 is TGCGCCAGCAGTCGGGGGTCTAATGAAAAACTGTTTTTT. V is TRBV5-1 and J is TRBJ1-4; TRBD1 might be the D (5 bases). The CDR3 consists of 13 residues. The germline CDR1 and CDR2 sequences are SGHRS and YFSETQ. Deletions cut 5 bases from V and 3 bases from J, with 8 bases between.

The rearrangement joins TRBV7-8 to TRBJ2-5, with 7 bases fitting TRBD1. From germline, CDR1 is SGHVS and CDR2 FQNEAQ. The CDR3 runs 16 residues. The ends lost 4 bases at V and 4 bases at J; junction bases unmatched: 12. This CDR3 reads CASSSAQGSRRETQYF. The DNA for the CDR3 is TGTGCCAGCAGCTCAGCACAGGGGAGTAGGAGAGAGACCCAGTACTTC.

The V gene is TRBV18, the J gene TRBJ2-5, with TRBD1 matching over 9 bases. CDR1 is KGHSH, CDR2 LQKENI, per germline. The CDR3 is made up of 14 amino acids. The V and J ends lost 4 bases and 6 bases, in that order; junction bases with no gene match: 6. As DNA, the CDR3 is TGTGCCAGCTCACTCAGACAGGGGGAGAAGACCCAGTACTTC. Its translation: CASSLRQGEKTQYF.

The chain has TRBV3-1 (or the pseudogene TRBV3-2) and TRBJ2-7, with TRBD2 identical over 14 bases. This CDR3 has 15 amino acids. Germline CDR1 reads LGHDT; CDR2 reads YNNKEL (reference sequence). V lost 3 bases, J lost 4 bases, and 2 bases stayed unmatched. The CDR3 protein is CASSHGTSGSYEQYF. The CDR3 DNA follows: TGTGCCAGCAGCCACGGGACTAGCGGGAGTTACGAGCAGTACTTC.

This chain connects TRBV29-1 to TRBJ1-2, with 8 bases lining up with TRBD1. J lost 5 bases, V lost 4 bases, and 21 bases had no gene match. This CDR3 is built from 18 residues. CDR1 SQVTM and CDR2 ANQGSEA come from the germline V gene. The CDR3: CSVAHRGTGLIGRYGYTF. DNA for the CDR3: TGCAGCGTTGCCCACCGAGGGACAGGCCTAATAGGGAGGTATGGCTACACCTTC.

This rearrangement joins TRBV6-6 to TRBJ1-5, with D perhaps matching TRBD1 (5 bases). There are 14 residues in the CDR3. V lost 5 bases and J 3 bases, leaving 11 bases between the germline ends. In germline, CDR1 is MNHNY, CDR2 SVGAGI (reference sequence). Written as DNA, the CDR3 is TGTGCCAGCAGTCCCCAGGGATACAATCAGCCCCAGCATTTT. It yields the protein CASSPQGYNQPQHF.

The chain couples TRBV5-1 to TRBJ2-7; a possible D gene is TRBD1 (5 bases). V was trimmed by 1 base and J by 0 bases, leaving 11 bases between them. CDR1 SGHRS and CDR2 YFSETQ come from the germline V gene. The CDR3 is 15 residues long. CDR3 residues: CASSLTDSSSYEQYF. The CDR3 region has the DNA TGCGCCAGCAGCTTGACTGACAGCAGCTCCTACGAGCAGTACTTC.

This clone has more than one count but fewer than ten. The chain uses TRBV12-3 or TRBV12-4 and TRBJ1-2; 7 bases are shared with TRBD1. The ends lost 8 bases at V and 7 bases at J; junction bases unmatched: 10. CDR3 length: 13 amino acids. The CDR3 region has the DNA TGTGCCAGCCAAAGGCCCTACAGGGGTGGCTACACCTTC. Protein product: CASQRPYRGGYTF.

The CDR3 loop is CASSLASGGYNEQFF. CDR3 DNA sequence: TGCGCCAGCAGCTTGGCTAGCGGGGGGTACAATGAGCAGTTCTTC. This chain joins TRBV5-1 and TRBJ2-1, with 11 positions matching TRBD2. CDR1 SGHRS and CDR2 YFSETQ come from the germline V gene. J gave up 4 bases and V 0 bases, and 0 bases lay outside the gene matches. The CDR3 runs 15 residues.

The rearrangement joins TRBV21-1 to TRBJ1-6; TRBD1, as called in the table, went unchecked against the DNA. TRBV21-1 is flagged as a pseudogene. The CDR3 extends over 17 amino acids. The CDR3 coding sequence is TGTGCCAGCAGCAAAGCGCTCAGGACAGGGGTGGATTCACCCCTCCACTTT. The encoded protein is CASSKALRTGVDSPLHF.

The gene calls are TRBV19 and TRBJ1-2, with D uncertain. Trimming removed 3 bases from V and 5 bases from J, with 13 bases in between. The germline gives CDR1 LNHDA, CDR2 SQIVND (reference sequence). This CDR3 has 14 amino acids. This chain's CDR3 is CASSIPAEVYGYTF. The CDR3 DNA follows: TGTGCCAGTAGTATCCCCGCAGAAGTTTATGGCTACACCTTC. The entire variable domain, with the rest obtained from reference TRBV19 and TRBJ1-2, is as follows: DGGITQSPKYLFRKEGQNVTLSCEQNLNHDAMYWYRQDPGQGLRLIYYSQIVNDFQKGDIAEGYSVSREKKESFPLTVTSAQKNPTAFYLCASSIPAEVYGYTFGSGTRLTVV.

V and J are TRBV11-2 and TRBJ2-1; D is possibly TRBD2 (6 bases). Germline lookup yields CDR1 SGHAT and CDR2 FQNNGV. This CDR3 has 17 residues. Trimming took off 4 bases at V and 1 base at J, with 17 bases between the two ends. CDR3 protein: CASSSGVPQGSYNEQFF. The CDR3 DNA sequence: TGTGCCAGCAGCTCGGGGGTTCCCCAGGGATCCTACAATGAGCAGTTCTTC.

The genes are TRBV5-4 and TRBJ1-6; 7 bases line up with TRBD1. The length of the CDR3 is 15 residues. V gave up 3 bases and J gave up 4 bases; unmatched junction bases: 4. CDR1 is SGHNT, CDR2 YYREEE, per germline (reference sequence). The DNA for the CDR3 is TGTGCCAGCAGCTGGGGGACAGAGTATAATTCACCCCTCCACTTT. Amino acid sequence: CASSWGTEYNSPLHF. Looking up the rest from reference TRBV5-4 and TRBJ1-6 gives the full variable domain: ETGVTQSPTHLIKTRGQQVTLRCSSQSGHNTVSWYQQALGQGPQFIFQYYREEENGRGNFPPRFSGLQFPNYSSELNVNALELDDSALYLCASSWGTEYNSPLHFGNGTRLTVT.

The genes are TRBV11-2 and TRBJ1-6; 10 bases agree with TRBD1. This CDR3 is built from 16 residues. Trimming cost V 5 bases and J 10 bases; bases outside gene matches: 11. Germline V lookup: CDR1 SGHAT, CDR2 FQNNGV. As DNA, the CDR3 is TGTGCCAGCAGCCCCAGTGTCGGGACAGGGGAATCACCCCTCCACTTT. It codes for CASSPSVGTGESPLHF.